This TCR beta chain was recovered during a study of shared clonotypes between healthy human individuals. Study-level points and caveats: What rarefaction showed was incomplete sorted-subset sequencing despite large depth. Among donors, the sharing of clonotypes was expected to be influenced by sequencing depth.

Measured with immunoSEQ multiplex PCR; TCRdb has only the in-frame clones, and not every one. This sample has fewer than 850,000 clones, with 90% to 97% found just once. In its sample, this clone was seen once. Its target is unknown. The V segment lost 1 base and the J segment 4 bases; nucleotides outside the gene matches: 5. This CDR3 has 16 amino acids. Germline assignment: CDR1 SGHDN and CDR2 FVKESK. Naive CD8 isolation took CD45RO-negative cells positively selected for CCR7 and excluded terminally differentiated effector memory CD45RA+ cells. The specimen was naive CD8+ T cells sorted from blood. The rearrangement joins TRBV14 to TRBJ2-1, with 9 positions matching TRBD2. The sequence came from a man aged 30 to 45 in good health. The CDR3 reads CASSQVLAGSYNEQFF. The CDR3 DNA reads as TGTGCCAGCAGCCAAGTACTAGCGGGTTCATACAATGAGCAGTTCTTC.